This T cell receptor (beta chain) emerged from a study of T cell responses to AZD1222 COVID-19 vaccine. This clone appeared once. What it recognizes is unknown. Study-wide results and caveats: Donors, mostly white British, included more females; clonal diversity was possibly underestimated.

Sequencing used immunoSEQ multiplex PCR; TCRdb keeps in-frame clones, though not all of them. Among 90,000 to 100,000 clones, approximately 91% were seen once, and the ten largest hold approximately 3.7%. This sequence was found in an adult in good health. Sequences were derived from peripheral blood, sampled on day 0 of AZD1222 vaccination.

The CDR3 spells CASSEALYSSSTDTQYF. Here the CDR3 DNA reads TGTGCCAGCAGTGAAGCATTGTATAGCTCTAGCACAGATACGCAGTATTTT. V and J are TRBV6-1 and TRBJ2-3; no definite D call. Trimming took 0 bases from V and 0 from J, leaving 13 bases between them. The CDR3 sequence is 17 residues long. In germline, CDR1 is MNHNS, CDR2 SASEGT.